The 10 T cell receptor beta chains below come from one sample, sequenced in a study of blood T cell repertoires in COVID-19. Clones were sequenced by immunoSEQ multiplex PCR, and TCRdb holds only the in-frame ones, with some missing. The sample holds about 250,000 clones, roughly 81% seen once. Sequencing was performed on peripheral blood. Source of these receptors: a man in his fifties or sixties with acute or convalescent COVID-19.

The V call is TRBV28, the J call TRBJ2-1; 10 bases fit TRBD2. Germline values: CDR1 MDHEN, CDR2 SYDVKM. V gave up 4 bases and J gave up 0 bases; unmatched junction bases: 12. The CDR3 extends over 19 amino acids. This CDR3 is CASSSRGSGRLYSYNEQFF. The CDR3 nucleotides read TGTGCCAGCAGTTCCCGAGGTAGCGGGAGGTTATACTCCTACAATGAGCAGTTCTTC.

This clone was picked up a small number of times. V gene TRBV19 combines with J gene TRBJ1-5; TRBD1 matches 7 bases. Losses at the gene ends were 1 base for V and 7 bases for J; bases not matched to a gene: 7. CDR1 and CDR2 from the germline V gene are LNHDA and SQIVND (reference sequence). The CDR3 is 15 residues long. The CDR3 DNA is TGTGCCAGTAGTATAGGCATACAGGGGAGGCAGCCCCAGCATTTT. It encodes CASSIGIQGRQPQHF.

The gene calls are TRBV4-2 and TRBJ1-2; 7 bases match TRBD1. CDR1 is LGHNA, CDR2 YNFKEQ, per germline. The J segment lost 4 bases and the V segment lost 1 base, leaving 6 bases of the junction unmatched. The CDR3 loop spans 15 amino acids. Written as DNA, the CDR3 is TGTGCCAGCAGCCAAGCCAAGGACAGGAGCTATGGCTACACCTTC. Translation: CASSQAKDRSYGYTF.

The CDR3 nucleotides are TGTGCTAGTGGCCCCCGGGTGGCAGGCAATCAGCCCCAGCATTTT. It is translated as CASGPRVAGNQPQHF. V is TRBV12-5 and J is TRBJ1-5; no reliable D call. From germline, CDR1 is LGHNT and CDR2 FRNRAP. V was pared by 6 bases and J by 2 bases, with 14 bases between. This CDR3 is 15 amino acids long.

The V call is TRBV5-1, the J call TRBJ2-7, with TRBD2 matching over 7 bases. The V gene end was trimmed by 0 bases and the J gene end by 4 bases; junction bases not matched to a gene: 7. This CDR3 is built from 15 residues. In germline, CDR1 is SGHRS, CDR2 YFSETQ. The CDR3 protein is CASSLVASGEYEQYF. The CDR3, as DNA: TGCGCCAGCAGCTTGGTCGCCAGCGGGGAATACGAGCAGTACTTC.

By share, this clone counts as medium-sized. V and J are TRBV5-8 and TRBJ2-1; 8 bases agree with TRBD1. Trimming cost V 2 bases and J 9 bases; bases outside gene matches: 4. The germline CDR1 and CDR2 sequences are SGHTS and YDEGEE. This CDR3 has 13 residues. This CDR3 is CASSFPDRAEQFF. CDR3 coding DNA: TGTGCCAGCAGCTTCCCGGACAGGGCTGAGCAGTTCTTC. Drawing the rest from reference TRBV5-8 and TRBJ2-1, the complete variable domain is EAGVTQSPTHLIKTRGQQATLRCSPISGHTSVYWYQQALGLGLQFLLWYDEGEERNRGNFPPRFSGRQFPNYSSELNVNALELEDSALYLCASSFPDRAEQFFGPGTRLTVL.

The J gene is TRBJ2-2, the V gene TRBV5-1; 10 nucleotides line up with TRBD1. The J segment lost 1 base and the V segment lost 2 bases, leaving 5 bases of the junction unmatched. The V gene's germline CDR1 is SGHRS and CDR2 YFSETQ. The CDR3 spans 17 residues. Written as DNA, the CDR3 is TGCGCCAGCAGCTTCTACAGGACAGGGGGGAACACCGGGGAGCTGTTTTTT. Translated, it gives CASSFYRTGGNTGELFF.

For the CDR3, the DNA is TGTGCCAGCAGCCAATTTTTGACCGGGACTTTCGAAGAGACCCAGTACTTC. Its translation: CASSQFLTGTFEETQYF. This chain links TRBV14 with TRBJ2-5, with a weak D call TRBD2 (6 bases). Trimming shortened V by 2 bases and J by 3 bases, and 19 bases separated the two germline ends. Germline V CDR1 and CDR2: SGHDN, FVKESK. There are 17 residues in the CDR3.

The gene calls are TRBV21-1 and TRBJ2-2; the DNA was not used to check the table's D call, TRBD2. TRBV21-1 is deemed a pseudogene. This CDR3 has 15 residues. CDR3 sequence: CASKTREGSTGELFF. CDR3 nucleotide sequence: TGTGCCAGCAAAACGCGGGAGGGCTCCACCGGGGAGCTGTTTTTT.

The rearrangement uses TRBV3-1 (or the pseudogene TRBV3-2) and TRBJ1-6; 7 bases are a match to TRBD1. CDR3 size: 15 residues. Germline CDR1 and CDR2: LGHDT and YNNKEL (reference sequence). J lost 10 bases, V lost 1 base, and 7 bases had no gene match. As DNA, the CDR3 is TGTGCCAGCAGCCAAGCTACAGGGGTCGGATCACCCCTCCACTTT. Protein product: CASSQATGVGSPLHF.